The subject of this entry is one T cell receptor (beta chain). Its target is not known. The PCR used 60 Vbeta and 13 Jbeta primers. The method was immunoSEQ multiplex PCR; TCRdb's version includes in-frame clones alone and lacks a portion of them. The table includes roughly 120,000 clones, approximately 81% detected once. The source of the sample is a study of cytomegalovirus exposure and HLA in healthy donors. Study background: Counted in an early data release were tens of millions of unique TCRs from HLA-typed donors. Study outcomes and limitations: Reported results showed that the classifier diagnosed cytomegalovirus status with high specificity and sensitivity.

V was pared by 5 bases and J by 3 bases, with 14 bases between. Germline V gene lookup returns CDR1 SGHVS and CDR2 FQNEAQ. The CDR3 has 14 residues. The origin of this receptor is a man aged 25-45 years in good health and CMV-seropositive. The chain carries TRBV7-8 and TRBJ2-7; D gene ambiguous. The specimen was PBMCs. The CDR3 sequence is CASSPGPHDYEQYF. The CDR3, as DNA: TGTGCCAGCAGCCCAGGCCCTCATGACTACGAGCAGTACTTC.